Sequencing of this TCR beta chain was carried out in a study of liver allograft versus peripheral blood T cells. Study at large: Transplanted-liver T cell receptor repertoires were compared with recipients' peripheral blood repertoires.

TCRdb re-called the reads with MiXCR, one entry per CDR3 protein. The sample lists some 14,000 distinct CDR3 sequences, under 20% occurring once. The CDR3 consists of 15 residues. The germline CDR1 and CDR2 sequences are LNHDA and SQIVND (reference sequence). Trimming at V came to 6 bases and at J to 7 bases, leaving 12 bases not matched to a gene. This clonotype is labeled medium-sized (0.01 to 0.1%). Its target is unknown. Notes on the study in general: Within liver allografts, T cell receptor repertoires were reportedly different from those in peripheral blood.

This receptor was taken from a human patient who had a liver transplant. The graft donor may be the source of some T cells. The chain combines TRBV19 with TRBJ1-2; 9 positions match TRBD1. CDR3: CASSHRDREGGGYTF. The DNA for the CDR3 is TGTGCCAGTAGCCACCGGGACAGGGAGGGAGGTGGCTACACCTTC.